A selection of T cell receptor beta chains follows, all from one sample in a study of CD8 T cells in ankylosing spondylitis. MiXCR, run by TCRdb on the 5' RACE reads, gives a single entry per CDR3 protein. The sample comprises 450,000 to 550,000 distinct CDR3 sequences, about 5.4% of which are singletons, and approximately 4% rests with the top ten. Sequencing was done on a sample of blood, either unsorted or a sorted T cell fraction (not recorded which). Source of these receptors: a male donor with ankylosing spondylitis. Both conserved end residues are part of each CDR3. D genes are given only for firm matches. Size tells how often a clone was seen (once, few, many) or the class of an expanded clone, and some rows leave it out.

J,V,D,size,DNA,CDR3
TRBJ2-5,TRBV11-2,-,-,TGTGCCAGCAGCTTTACGGAGACCCAGTACTTC,CASSFTETQYF
TRBJ2-5,TRBV28,-,few,TGTGCCAGCAGTTTGGACGCATCGCAAGAGACCCAGTACTTC,CASSLDASQETQYF
TRBJ2-5,TRBV20-1,-,many,TGCAGTGCTACTCCACAGGAGAAGACCCAGTACTTC,CSATPQEKTQYF
TRBJ1-2,TRBV25-1,-,-,TGTGCCAGCAGTGGCCACTTCCCCTATGGCTACACCTTC,CASSGHFPYGYTF
TRBJ2-7,TRBV10-3,TRBD2,many,TGTGCCATCAGTCCCGGGACTAGCGGGGCGACCTACGAGCAGTACTTC,CAISPGTSGATYEQYF
TRBJ2-2,TRBV4-3,-,many,TGCGCCAGCAGCCAAGGCGCGTCCTACACCGGGGAGCTGTTTTTT,CASSQGASYTGELFF
TRBJ2-1,TRBV5-1,-,many,TGCGCCAGCGGCGAGGAGGTCTCCTACAATGAGCAGTTCTTC,CASGEEVSYNEQFF
TRBJ1-6,TRBV27,TRBD1,few,TGTGCCAGCGGGGACAGGGTTCCGGGCAATTCACCCCTCCACTTT,CASGDRVPGNSPLHF
TRBJ2-1,TRBV20-1,-,many,TGCAGTGCTACCACTCATAGCTCCTACAATGAGCAGTTCTTC,CSATTHSSYNEQFF
TRBJ1-4,TRBV6-5,-,-,TGTGCCAGCAGTTCGCCCAAAGGGGTGTTGAATGAAAAACTGTTTTTT,CASSSPKGVLNEKLFF
TRBJ2-7,TRBV5-1,TRBD2,many,TGCGCCAGCAGCCCGGGGGGTCTTAGGGCCTACGAGCAGTACTTC,CASSPGGLRAYEQYF
TRBJ1-5,TRBV6-5,-,many,TGTGCCAGCAGTTTTCGGGGGCAGCCCCAGCATTTT,CASSFRGQPQHF
TRBJ1-1,TRBV28,-,many,TGTGCCAGCAGCCCAGGGACAAACACTGAAGCTTTCTTT,CASSPGTNTEAFF
TRBJ1-2,TRBV25-1,-,many,TGTGCCAGCAGTGAATTAGGGATCCCAATTGATCGGGGCTACACCTTC,CASSELGIPIDRGYTF
TRBJ2-3,TRBV29-1,TRBD2,many,TGCAGCGGGCGGGAGGGCCGCGGAGATACGCAGTATTTT,CSGREGRGDTQYF
TRBJ1-6,TRBV7-2,-,many,TGTGCCAGCAACCTCGGCGGCAATTCACCCCTCCACTTT,CASNLGGNSPLHF
TRBJ2-3,TRBV7-2,TRBD2,many,TGTGCCAGCAGCTTAGCGCTAGCGGGAGTGGGCACAGATACGCAGTATTTT,CASSLALAGVGTDTQYF
TRBJ2-1,TRBV10-3,TRBD1,many,TGTGCCATCAGTGGGGGTTTCGGACAGGGTGGCAATGAGCAGTTCTTC,CAISGGFGQGGNEQFF
TRBJ2-3,TRBV6-5,-,many,TGTGCCAGCAGCAAAAGAGGGGGAACGCAGTATTTT,CASSKRGGTQYF
TRBJ1-5,TRBV28,TRBD1,many,TGTGCCAGCAGTTTGCCCGGGACAGCGGGCAATCAGCCCCAGCATTTT,CASSLPGTAGNQPQHF
TRBJ2-5,TRBV10-3,-,many,TGTGCCATCAGTGAGTCGTTCCCTGAAAAGACCCAGTACTTC,CAISESFPEKTQYF
TRBJ1-1,TRBV5-5,TRBD1,-,TGTGCCAGCAGCTTGGAGGGGGCGCGCATCAGAGCCACTGAAGCTTTCTTT,CASSLEGARIRATEAFF
TRBJ2-2,TRBV12-3/TRBV12-4,-,many,TGTGCCAGCAGTTTATGGGAGAACGGGGAGCTGTTTTTT,CASSLWENGELFF
TRBJ2-2,TRBV5-1,-,many,TGCGCCAGCAGCTTGGAATTGGCGGGGTCCGGGGAGCTGTTTTTT,CASSLELAGSGELFF
TRBJ1-1,TRBV12-3/TRBV12-4,-,many,TGTGCCAGTAAACCTGGGGGGCCTGAAGCTTTCTTT,CASKPGGPEAFF
TRBJ1-1,TRBV7-8,-,many,TGTGCCAGCATAGAGAGCTCGGGGGTGAACACTGAAGCTTTCTTT,CASIESSGVNTEAFF
TRBJ2-5,TRBV5-5,TRBD1,many,TGTGCCAGCAGCACCCAGGACAGGAAAGAGACCCAGTACTTC,CASSTQDRKETQYF
TRBJ1-2,TRBV7-2,-,many,TGTGCCAGCAGCCTAACGTCGCTAAACTATGGCTACACCTTC,CASSLTSLNYGYTF
TRBJ2-1,TRBV29-1,-,many,TGCAGCGTTCAAAAACAGGGGACTGGCAATGAGCAGTTCTTC,CSVQKQGTGNEQFF
TRBJ1-5,TRBV24-1,-,many,TGTGCCACCAGTGACCCAGGGGACATCAATCAGCCCCAGCATTTT,CATSDPGDINQPQHF
TRBJ1-1,TRBV15,TRBD1,many,TGTGCCACCAGCGGAGACAGGGCGAGCACTGAAGCTTTCTTT,CATSGDRASTEAFF
TRBJ2-7,TRBV5-1,-,many,TGCGCCAGCAGCTTGTCCGGACTCTCCACCTACGAGCAGTACTTC,CASSLSGLSTYEQYF
TRBJ2-2,TRBV29-1,-,many,TGCAGCGCCCTATTGGCCGGGGAGCTGTTTTTT,CSALLAGELFF
TRBJ2-1,TRBV4-3,-,many,TGCGCCAGCAGCCAAGATTTGGCCAGGTACACCCAAAATGAGCAGTTCTTC,CASSQDLARYTQNEQFF
TRBJ2-5,TRBV29-1,TRBD1,many,TGCAGCGTTGAATTGGACAGGCGGGAGACCCAGTACTTC,CSVELDRRETQYF
TRBJ1-2,TRBV7-2,TRBD1,many,TGTGCCAGCAGCTTAGCGGGACAGGGATTCTATGGCTACACCTTC,CASSLAGQGFYGYTF
TRBJ2-7,TRBV4-2,TRBD2,many,TGTGCCAGCAGCCGGGGACTAGCGGAACAATACGAGCAGTACTTC,CASSRGLAEQYEQYF
TRBJ2-7,TRBV20-1,TRBD1,many,TGCAGTGCTAGAGACCGGACAGGGGATCCCTACGAGCAGTACTTC,CSARDRTGDPYEQYF
TRBJ1-2,TRBV20-1,-,many,TGCAGTGGGGGCCGGGGGCCTGTCTATGGCTACACCTTC,CSGGRGPVYGYTF
TRBJ1-5,TRBV18,-,-,TGTGCCAGCTCAACGGCTTACGGAAGCAATCACCCCCAGCATTTT,CASSTAYGSNHPQHF
TRBJ2-1,TRBV25-1,-,many,TGTGCCAGCAGTGCAGGATACAATGAGCAGTTCTTC,CASSAGYNEQFF
TRBJ1-1,TRBV7-2,TRBD1,many,TGTGCCAGCAGCTTAGCTAACCCCGGACAGGGCTTGGCTTTCTTT,CASSLANPGQGLAFF
TRBJ2-7,TRBV5-1,-,many,TGCGCCAGCAGCTTGATGCTGGGATCTCCCTCCTACGAGCAGTACTTC,CASSLMLGSPSYEQYF
TRBJ2-7,TRBV20-1,TRBD2,many,TGCAGTGCTAGAGATCCCGCTAGCGGGACCTACGAGCAGTACTTC,CSARDPASGTYEQYF
TRBJ2-1,TRBV15,-,many,TGTGCCACCAGCAGCCGGGCAGGGGGGGACAATGAGCAGTTCTTC,CATSSRAGGDNEQFF
TRBJ2-2,TRBV6-1,-,many,TGTGCCAGCACCCCCTCATACGGTGGCGGGGAGCTGTTTTTT,CASTPSYGGGELFF
TRBJ1-4,TRBV4-3,-,many,TGCGCCAGCAATACCCCGGGAGGGAATGAAAAACTGTTTTTT,CASNTPGGNEKLFF
TRBJ2-3,TRBV12-3/TRBV12-4,-,few,TGTGCCAGCAGTTTAACGGGGTATGGCCCAGATACGCAGTATTTT,CASSLTGYGPDTQYF
TRBJ1-1,TRBV5-1,TRBD1,many,TGCGCCAGCAGCTCTGAGACAGGGGGCAACACTGAAGCTTTCTTT,CASSSETGGNTEAFF
TRBJ1-1,TRBV7-9,TRBD1,few,TGTGCCAGCAGCTCGGACAGGGAAGGAGCTTTCTTT,CASSSDREGAFF
TRBJ2-7,TRBV12-3/TRBV12-4,-,many,TGTGCCAGCAGTTCCTGGCTAGGGGATAGTTCCTACGAGCAGTACTTC,CASSSWLGDSSYEQYF
TRBJ2-7,TRBV20-1,-,many,TGCAGTGCTAGAGACGGACAGGGAGGGTACGAGCAGTACTTC,CSARDGQGGYEQYF
TRBJ1-5,TRBV6-1,-,-,TGTGCCAGCGAAGACCCCGGCAGCAATCAGCCCCAGCATTTT,CASEDPGSNQPQHF
TRBJ1-6,TRBV10-3,-,many,TGTGCCGCCAGTAGGGGAGCGAATTCACCCCTCCACTTT,CAASRGANSPLHF